This T cell receptor (beta chain) is from a study of T-cell reconstitution after alpha-beta-depleted transplantation in children. A few counts support this clonotype. Its specificity is not known. Preparing the TCRbeta library involved the use of unique molecular identifiers. TCRdb fed the PCR reads into MiXCR, producing one record per CDR3 protein. This sample has a few hundred thousand distinct CDR3 sequences, with over 20% found just once. General study points: Several hundred graft clones that had expanded were reportedly the source of alpha-beta T cells about two months after transplant. The origin of high day-60 TCRbeta diversity in some patients lay in surviving recipient T cells and thymic progenitors.

Between the trimmed V and J ends, which lost 4 bases and 1 base, there was a span of 10 bases. The germline V gene encodes CDR1 SGHRS and CDR2 YFSETQ. The CDR3 has 14 amino acids. The sample was PBMCs, taken before TCRalphabeta/CD19-depleted stem cell transplant. The rearrangement uses TRBV5-1 and TRBJ2-3, with a weak D call TRBD2 (5 bases). This receptor was obtained from a boy less than two years old with Wiskott-Aldrich syndrome, due to receive a stem cell transplant. CDR3 coding DNA: TGCGCCAGCAGCGGCGCGGGTGGCACAGATACGCAGTATTTT. As protein: CASSGAGGTDTQYF. The variable domain in full, completed from reference TRBV5-1 and TRBJ2-3, reads KAGVTQTPRYLIKTRGQQVTLSCSPISGHRSVSWYQQTPGQGLQFLFEYFSETQRNKGNFPGRFSGRQFSNSRSEMNVSTLELGDSALYLCASSGAGGTDTQYFGPGTRLTVL.